What follows are 26 T cell receptor beta chains derived from one specimen sequenced in a study of T cells after yellow fever vaccination. MiXCR, run by TCRdb on the 5' RACE reads, gives a single entry per CDR3 protein. This sample has 400,000 or so distinct CDR3 sequences; approximately 5.7% occur once, and the top ten carry over 14%. The sample here was PBMCs, taken 5 days after the yellow fever booster vaccination. Receptor source: a young man who received the YFV17D yellow fever vaccine.

This clonotype has a handful of counts. The rearrangement joins TRBV4-1 to TRBJ2-5; 8 bases match TRBD1. With 8 bases clipped from V and 1 base from J, the junction kept 6 bases outside the gene matches. The CDR3 has 14 amino acids. Germline CDR1 is MGHRA and CDR2 is YSYEKL. This chain's CDR3 is CASSKGQVQETQYF. In DNA, the CDR3 is TGCGCCAGCTCTAAGGGACAGGTCCAAGAGACCCAGTACTTC.

This clonotype has a count of ten or more. The chain couples TRBV10-3 to TRBJ2-1; D is ambiguous. Germline values: CDR1 ENHRY, CDR2 SYGVKD. V was clipped by 8 bases and J by 0 bases, with 8 bases between them. The CDR3 runs to 13 residues. In nucleotides, the CDR3 is TGTGCCATCGGCCAGAGCTCCTACAATGAGCAGTTCTTC. This gives the protein CAIGQSSYNEQFF.

The chain employs TRBV20-1 and TRBJ2-5; 9 positions match TRBD2. The CDR3 runs 14 residues. In germline, CDR1 is DFQATT, CDR2 SNEGSKA (reference sequence). After removal of 0 bases from V and 5 bases from J, the junction contained 4 bases not matched to a gene. CDR3 in amino acids: CSARDLAGWETQYF. The CDR3 DNA sequence: TGCAGTGCTAGAGATCTAGCGGGATGGGAGACCCAGTACTTC.

A word on this clonotype: A much larger clonotype is one base distant, so this may be a read error. V is TRBV20-1 and J is TRBJ1-1, with a weak D call TRBD1 (5 bases). CDR1 is DFQATT, CDR2 SNEGSKA, per germline (reference sequence). The CDR3 loop spans 16 amino acids. The DNA for the CDR3 is TGCTGTGCTAGGCGTCCCGGGGCATTACCGGACACTGAAGCTTTCTTT. Its protein is CCARRPGALPDTEAFF.

This clonotype was seen only a few times. The gene calls are TRBV19 and TRBJ2-6; D possibly corresponds to TRBD2 (5 bases). Germline CDR1 is LNHDA and CDR2 is SQIVND (reference sequence). The CDR3 consists of 16 residues. V lost 5 bases, J lost 2 bases, and 13 bases lay in between. The CDR3 sequence: CASSVPPGAGANVLTF. Here the CDR3 DNA reads TGTGCCAGTAGTGTACCCCCCGGGGCTGGGGCCAACGTCCTGACTTTC.

The rearrangement joins TRBV29-1 to TRBJ2-1; D ambiguous. Per the germline V gene, CDR1 is SQVTM and CDR2 is ANQGSEA. Trimming cost V 4 bases and J 7 bases, with 8 bases left between them. CDR3 length equals 11 residues. CDR3 DNA sequence: TGCAGCGTTGTCCCTCTTAATGAGCAGTTCTTC. Amino acids: CSVVPLNEQFF.

This clonotype was counted a few times. The chain carries TRBV7-9 and TRBJ1-2; D gene unclear. Germline-derived CDR1 and CDR2 are SEHNR and FQNEAQ (reference sequence). V lost 2 bases to trimming and J lost 8 bases, with 9 bases between them. This CDR3 has 12 amino acids. The CDR3 region is CASSLTERGYTF. The CDR3 bases are TGTGCCAGCAGCTTAACAGAAAGAGGCTACACCTTC.

This clonotype was found many times. The chain couples TRBV5-1 to TRBJ2-2; D gene unclear. This CDR3 is 15 amino acids long. From germline, CDR1 is SGHRS and CDR2 YFSETQ. Trimming took 3 bases from V and 4 from J, leaving 13 bases between them. CDR3 residues: CASSSAATSTGELFF. CDR3 nucleotides: TGCGCCAGCAGCTCCGCTGCTACCAGCACCGGGGAGCTGTTTTTT.

The sample holds many counts of this clonotype. The rearrangement joins TRBV12-3 or TRBV12-4 to TRBJ2-2; D uncertain. The V end lost 6 bases, the J end lost 0 bases, and 14 bases lay between the germline ends. This CDR3 region has 16 residues. CDR3 in DNA: TGTGCCAGCAGGATCCCCGGAACAGCGAACACCGGGGAGCTGTTTTTT. Translating gives CASRIPGTANTGELFF.

In this sample, this clonotype turned up a few times. J is TRBJ2-7 and V is TRBV20-1, with no clear D. CDR1 and CDR2 (germline): DFQATT, SNEGSKA (reference sequence). This CDR3 contains 14 residues. V lost 6 bases to trimming and J lost 0 bases, with 15 bases between them. The CDR3 spells CSARKTRSSYEQYF. The CDR3 DNA reads as TGCAGTGCGCGTAAGACCAGGAGCTCCTACGAGCAGTACTTC.

Ten or more counts support this clonotype. The chain has TRBV9 and TRBJ2-7, with D perhaps assigned TRBD1 or TRBD2 (5 bases each). Trimming stripped 3 bases from V and 5 bases from J, with 18 bases between. The germline V gene encodes CDR1 SGDLS and CDR2 YYNGEE. CDR3 size: 15 residues. CDR3: CASSASGTQRHEQYF. CDR3 DNA sequence: TGTGCCAGCAGCGCCTCCGGGACCCAACGCCACGAGCAGTACTTC. Full variable domain (rest looked up from reference TRBV9 and TRBJ2-7): DSGVTQTPKHLITATGQRVTLRCSPRSGDLSVYWYQQSLDQGLQFLIQYYNGEERAKGNILERFSAQQFPDLHSELNLSSLELGDSALYFCASSASGTQRHEQYFGPGTRLTVT.

Many counts were recorded for this clonotype. The chain links TRBV29-1 to TRBJ2-1; 9 bases fit TRBD2. CDR1 and CDR2 (germline): SQVTM, ANQGSEA. The CDR3 contains 15 residues. The V segment lost 4 bases and the J segment 4 bases; nucleotides outside the gene matches: 8. CDR3 amino acids: CSVAPRLAAYNEQFF. The CDR3 region has the DNA TGCAGCGTTGCCCCTCGACTAGCGGCTTACAATGAGCAGTTCTTC.

This clonotype was seen ten or more times. V and J are TRBV20-1 and TRBJ2-7, with 10 positions matching TRBD2. V shed 0 bases and J 1 base; nucleotides not matched to a gene: 6. The CDR3 has 16 amino acids. CDR1 and CDR2 (germline): DFQATT, SNEGSKA (reference sequence). The DNA of the CDR3 is TGCAGTGCTAGAGAGGGTATACTAGCGGGGTCCTACGAGCAGTACTTC. It yields the protein CSAREGILAGSYEQYF.

The sample holds a few counts of this clonotype. The chain couples TRBV7-9 to TRBJ2-5; TRBD1 or TRBD2 may be the D gene (5 bases each). Germline loops: CDR1 SEHNR, CDR2 FQNEAQ (reference sequence). The CDR3 runs 15 residues. The V and J ends lost 5 bases and 6 bases respectively, with 19 bases between them. The CDR3 sequence is CASSPTGTHTKTQYF. The CDR3 region has the DNA TGTGCCAGCAGCCCCACCGGGACCCATACAAAGACCCAGTACTTC.

This chain connects TRBV7-2 to TRBJ1-1; D gene unclear. This CDR3 contains 12 residues. V lost 1 base to trimming and J lost 10 bases, with 10 bases between them. Germline lookup yields CDR1 SGHTA and CDR2 FQGNSA. The CDR3 loop is CASSLEVARAFF. Here the CDR3 DNA reads TGTGCCAGCAGCTTAGAGGTGGCGCGAGCTTTCTTT.

The J gene is TRBJ2-6, the V gene TRBV11-2, with 8 nucleotides matching TRBD1. V gave up 6 bases and J gave up 4 bases; unmatched junction bases: 14. Per the germline V gene, CDR1 is SGHAT and CDR2 is FQNNGV. This CDR3 spans 18 amino acids. CDR3 DNA: TGTGCCAGCAGTTCGACGGTCCAGGGGGCTTCCGGGGCCAACGTCCTGACTTTC. This sequence encodes CASSSTVQGASGANVLTF.

Ten or more counts support this clonotype. The chain has TRBV7-9 and TRBJ2-4; D uncertain. From germline, CDR1 is SEHNR and CDR2 FQNEAQ (reference sequence). Between the trimmed V and J ends, which lost 7 bases and 1 base, there was a span of 8 bases. The CDR3 runs to 13 residues. CDR3 region: CASTPEAKNIQYF. DNA of the CDR3: TGTGCCAGCACCCCAGAGGCCAAAAACATTCAGTACTTC.

The chain employs TRBV7-2 and TRBJ2-1; 8 bases align to TRBD1. The germline gives CDR1 SGHTA, CDR2 FQGNSA. J was trimmed by 0 bases and V by 5 bases; bases with no gene match: 24. The CDR3 covers 22 residues. This CDR3 reads CASSARQGSRDGLGSSYNEQFF. As DNA, the CDR3 is TGTGCCAGCAGCGCTAGACAGGGGTCTCGGGATGGGCTAGGAAGCTCCTACAATGAGCAGTTCTTC. The complete variable domain, with remaining parts taken from reference TRBV7-2 and TRBJ2-1, reads GAGVSQSPSNKVTEKGKDVELRCDPISGHTALYWYRQSLGQGLEFLIYFQGNSAPDKSGLPSDRFSAERTGGSVSTLTIQRTQQEDSAVYLCASSARQGSRDGLGSSYNEQFFGPGTRLTVL.

This clonotype has a handful of counts. The chain links TRBV20-1 to TRBJ2-1, with 9 bases that match TRBD2. The germline V gene encodes CDR1 DFQATT and CDR2 SNEGSKA (reference sequence). The CDR3 contains 17 residues. Losses at the gene ends were 3 bases for V and 1 base for J; bases not matched to a gene: 10. CDR3 region: CSASGGTSFISYNEQFF. The CDR3 coding sequence is TGCAGTGCTAGTGGCGGGACTAGCTTTATATCCTACAATGAGCAGTTCTTC.

The chain links TRBV20-1 to TRBJ1-1; no clear D gene. The germline V gene has CDR1 DFQATT and CDR2 SNEGSKA (reference sequence). The CDR3 covers 11 residues. The CDR3 loop is CSTGRGTEAFF. The CDR3 nucleotides are TGCAGCACCGGGCGGGGCACTGAAGCTTTCTTT.

In its sample, this clonotype was seen a few times. The CDR3 is CSARDRSGYYNEQFF. The CDR3 DNA reads TGCAGTGCTAGAGATCGGAGCGGGTATTACAATGAGCAGTTCTTC. The J gene is TRBJ2-1, the V gene TRBV20-1, with a weak D call TRBD2 (6 bases). V was pared by 0 bases and J by 4 bases, with 13 bases between. The germline V gene encodes CDR1 DFQATT and CDR2 SNEGSKA (reference sequence). The CDR3 loop spans 15 amino acids.

The V call is TRBV12-3 or TRBV12-4, the J call TRBJ2-1; 8 bases map to TRBD2. The CDR3 is made up of 17 amino acids. The V gene end was trimmed by 6 bases and the J gene end by 0 bases; junction bases not matched to a gene: 10. The CDR3 sequence: CASSQRGAGGSYNEQFF. The CDR3, as DNA: TGTGCCAGCAGCCAACGGGGGGCGGGGGGCTCCTACAATGAGCAGTTCTTC.

This clonotype was observed a few times. The chain combines TRBV7-2 with TRBJ2-1; 7 bases line up with TRBD2. The germline V gene has CDR1 SGHTA and CDR2 FQGNSA. The CDR3 consists of 15 residues. V shed 5 bases, J shed 3 bases, and the junction held 7 bases outside the gene matches. The DNA for the CDR3 is TGTGCCAGCAGCAAAGGGACTACCGACTACAATGAGCAGTTCTTC. Protein product: CASSKGTTDYNEQFF.

V and J are TRBV6-5 and TRBJ2-5; no clear D. Germline loops: CDR1 MNHEY, CDR2 SVGAGI. Trimming cost V 0 bases and J 0 bases, with 11 bases left between them. The CDR3 contains 16 residues. Written as DNA, the CDR3 is TGTGCCAGCAGTTACTCGCCGCTAGTATACCAAGAGACCCAGTACTTC. Protein sequence: CASSYSPLVYQETQYF.

This clonotype was recorded a few times. The chain recombines TRBV30 with TRBJ1-1, with D maybe TRBD1 (6 bases). The germline gives CDR1 GTSNPN, CDR2 SVGIG (reference sequence). The CDR3 is 13 amino acids. The V and J ends lost 2 bases and 1 base respectively, with 8 bases between them. The DNA of the CDR3 is TGTGCCTGGAGTCCACAGGGGAACACTGAAGCTTTCTTT. Its translation: CAWSPQGNTEAFF.

At least ten counts were recorded for this clonotype. The chain combines TRBV18 with TRBJ2-7; D is possibly TRBD2 (6 bases). This CDR3 spans 12 amino acids. V shed 5 bases and J shed 6 bases, with 11 bases lying between them. Germline V gives CDR1 KGHSH, CDR2 LQKENI. CDR3 coding DNA: TGTGCCAGCTCATCAGCCGGGGGCGAGCAGTACTTC. This gives the protein CASSSAGGEQYF.